One sample yielded the 19 T cell receptor beta chains listed below, sequenced in a study of response to subunit inactivated influenza vaccine. TCRdb reprocessed the RT-PCR reads via MiXCR and lists one record per CDR3 protein. The sample has a few hundred thousand distinct CDR3 sequences, around 15% seen once. This specimen consisted of PBMCs from blood, obtained less than 13 days after vaccination. The receptors come from a man aged 45-60 years who received an inactivated influenza vaccine.

The rearrangement links TRBV18 to TRBJ2-3; 9 nucleotides line up with TRBD2. CDR1 KGHSH and CDR2 LQKENI come from the germline V gene. The CDR3 consists of 16 residues. Germline trimming cut 0 bases from V and 3 bases from J; bases unmatched to any gene: 4. The CDR3 region has the DNA TGTGCCAGCTCACCACCGTTCAGCGGGAGGACAGATACGCAGTATTTT. Amino acids: CASSPPFSGRTDTQYF.

This chain uses TRBV20-1 with TRBJ1-5; D unclear. The CDR3 has 14 amino acids. Germline V gene lookup returns CDR1 DFQATT and CDR2 SNEGSKA (reference sequence). The germline V and J ends were trimmed by 0 bases and 2 bases, with 8 bases remaining between them. CDR3 bases: TGCAGTGCTAGAGAGTTAAAGGGCAATCAGCCCCAGCATTTT. Translation: CSARELKGNQPQHF.

This clonotype occurred a few times. The chain recombines TRBV6-5 with TRBJ2-7; no reliable D call. V was cut by 6 bases and J by 2 bases, with 5 bases left in between. CDR3 length equals 11 residues. In germline, CDR1 is MNHEY, CDR2 SVGAGI. Written as DNA, the CDR3 is TGTGCCAGCAGAAATACCTACGAGCAGTACTTC. Protein product: CASRNTYEQYF.

This clonotype was observed many times. The CDR3 loop reads CSARRLQANTGELFF. CDR3 DNA sequence: TGCAGTGCTAGAAGGCTCCAAGCGAACACCGGGGAGCTGTTTTTT. The rearrangement links TRBV20-1 to TRBJ2-2; D remains unclear. Looked up from germline, CDR1 is DFQATT and CDR2 is SNEGSKA (reference sequence). V lost 2 bases, J lost 0 bases, and 10 bases lay in between. The CDR3 is 15 amino acids.

This clonotype was seen more than once but under ten times. The chain recombines TRBV20-1 with TRBJ2-1; no definite D call. Per the germline V gene, CDR1 is DFQATT and CDR2 is SNEGSKA (reference sequence). Trimming took 6 bases from V and 0 from J, leaving 18 bases between them. This CDR3 has 16 amino acids. DNA for the CDR3: TGCAGTGCGCCCCCCCGTCTCTCAAGCTCCTACAATGAGCAGTTCTTC. Translated, it gives CSAPPRLSSSYNEQFF.

The J gene is TRBJ2-7, the V gene TRBV24-1; 10 bases are shared with TRBD1. The CDR3 covers 16 residues. CDR1 and CDR2 (germline): KGHDR, SFDVKD. V was clipped by 5 bases and J by 0 bases; unmatched bases: 6. CDR3 nucleotides: TGTGCCACCAGTGGTCCGGGACAGGGGCCCTCCTACGAGCAGTACTTC. Protein: CATSGPGQGPSYEQYF.

This clonotype was counted only a few times. The genes are TRBV29-1 and TRBJ2-1; 8 nucleotides agree with TRBD2. Germline CDR1 and CDR2: SQVTM and ANQGSEA. Trimming took 6 bases from V and 4 from J; bases not matched to a gene: 11. This CDR3 has 15 residues. The CDR3 spells CSVGGGLAAYNEQFF. For the CDR3, the DNA is TGCAGCGTAGGAGGCGGACTAGCAGCGTACAATGAGCAGTTCTTC.

The gene calls are TRBV19 and TRBJ2-2; D unclear. This CDR3 has 14 residues. The germline V gene encodes CDR1 LNHDA and CDR2 SQIVND (reference sequence). Trimming removed 3 bases from V and 4 bases from J, with 9 bases in between. The CDR3 DNA reads TGTGCCAGTAGTATGGATCCAGCCACCGGGGAGCTGTTTTTT. It encodes CASSMDPATGELFF.

The CDR3 coding sequence is TGTGCCTGGAGTCGTGGGGGATACGAGCAGTACTTC. Encoded protein: CAWSRGGYEQYF. The chain has TRBV30 and TRBJ2-7, with D possibly being TRBD1 or TRBD2 (5 bases each). The V gene's germline CDR1 is GTSNPN and CDR2 SVGIG (reference sequence). V was pared by 2 bases and J by 4 bases, with 9 bases between. The CDR3 is 12 amino acids. The whole variable domain, remainder taken from reference TRBV30 and TRBJ2-7, is SQTIHQWPATLVQPVGSPLSLECTVEGTSNPNLYWYRQAAGRGLQLLFYSVGIGQISSEVPQNLSASRPQDRQFILSSKKLLLSDSGFYLCAWSRGGYEQYFGPGTRLTVT.

This clonotype was seen a handful of times. This chain links TRBV9 with TRBJ2-1; D unresolved. Germline V gene data show CDR1 as SGDLS and CDR2 as YYNGEE. V was clipped by 4 bases and J by 8 bases, with 10 bases between them. The CDR3 has 12 residues. CDR3 loop: CASSPTVYEQFF. The CDR3, as DNA: TGTGCCAGCAGCCCTACGGTATATGAGCAGTTCTTC. The whole variable domain, filled in from reference TRBV9 and TRBJ2-1, reads DSGVTQTPKHLITATGQRVTLRCSPRSGDLSVYWYQQSLDQGLQFLIQYYNGEERAKGNILERFSAQQFPDLHSELNLSSLELGDSALYFCASSPTVYEQFFGPGTRLTVL.

In this sample, this clonotype turned up a few times. This chain uses TRBV20-1 with TRBJ1-2, with 7 bases aligning to TRBD1. Germline loops: CDR1 DFQATT, CDR2 SNEGSKA (reference sequence). This CDR3 spans 15 amino acids. The trim removed 3 bases at V and 4 bases at J, leaving 11 bases unmatched. CDR3 nucleotide sequence: TGCAGTGCTAGGGTCTGGGACAGCCGCCTCTATGGCTACACCTTC. Residues: CSARVWDSRLYGYTF.

This clonotype was recorded many times. The chain recombines TRBV4-1 with TRBJ2-2; 10 nucleotides match TRBD1. Germline values: CDR1 MGHRA, CDR2 YSYEKL. This CDR3 comprises 17 residues. V lost 0 bases to trimming and J lost 7 bases; unmatched junction nucleotides: 8. The CDR3 nucleotides are TGCGCCAGCAGCCAAGATATTGGGGACAGGGGAATCGGGGAGCTGTTTTTT. Encoded protein: CASSQDIGDRGIGELFF.

V gene TRBV19 combines with J gene TRBJ2-7; D unresolved. Germline CDR1 and CDR2: LNHDA and SQIVND (reference sequence). CDR3 length: 14 amino acids. Trimming took 7 bases from V and 3 from J, leaving 16 bases between them. This CDR3 reads CASTSSGSNYEQYF. CDR3 sequence (DNA): TGTGCCAGTACGTCTTCAGGTTCGAACTACGAGCAGTACTTC.

The chain carries TRBV6-5 and TRBJ1-6; maybe TRBD1 (5 bases). The V end was cut by 0 bases, the J end by 9 bases, with 12 bases between. The CDR3 sequence is 15 residues long. Germline-derived CDR1 and CDR2 are MNHEY and SVGAGI. This chain's CDR3 is CASSYSGQTCSPLHF. In DNA form, the CDR3 reads TGTGCCAGCAGTTACTCAGGACAAACCTGTTCACCCCTCCACTTT.

This clonotype was observed at least ten times. J is TRBJ1-2 and V is TRBV29-1, with TRBD1 matching 7 bases. Germline lookup yields CDR1 SQVTM and CDR2 ANQGSEA. With V trimmed by 4 bases and J by 7 bases, 6 bases remained unmatched. This CDR3 has 12 residues. The CDR3 DNA follows: TGCAGCGTTGGGGACAGCCTTCCTGGCTACACCTTC. This sequence encodes CSVGDSLPGYTF.

This clonotype was picked up many times. The rearrangement joins TRBV7-9 to TRBJ2-1; D unresolved. The CDR3 is made up of 12 amino acids. The germline CDR1 and CDR2 sequences are SEHNR and FQNEAQ (reference sequence). The V and J ends lost 5 bases and 4 bases respectively, with 6 bases between them. The chain's CDR3 is CASSPEYNEQFF. Written as DNA, the CDR3 is TGTGCCAGCAGCCCTGAGTACAATGAGCAGTTCTTC.

This clonotype was counted a few times. J is TRBJ2-5 and V is TRBV29-1; D uncertain. V was pared by 1 base and J by 5 bases, with 11 bases between. Per the germline V gene, CDR1 is SQVTM and CDR2 is ANQGSEA. The CDR3 totals 13 residues. CDR3 region: CSVEGVLVETQYF. The CDR3, as DNA: TGCAGCGTTGAAGGCGTCCTCGTGGAGACCCAGTACTTC.

The chain carries TRBV7-8 and TRBJ1-1; D unresolved. This CDR3 has 14 amino acids. CDR1 is SGHVS and CDR2 is FQNEAQ in the germline V gene. Trimming removed 4 bases at V and 10 bases at J, with 19 bases between. The CDR3 reads CASSSRSGDRRAFF. The CDR3 nucleotides are TGTGCCAGCAGCTCCCGGTCGGGCGACCGGCGAGCTTTCTTT.

The J gene is TRBJ2-2, the V gene TRBV14, with 7 bases that match TRBD1. Germline V CDR1 and CDR2: SGHDN, FVKESK. V gave up 4 bases and J gave up 0 bases; unmatched junction bases: 5. The CDR3 covers 16 residues. CDR3 protein: CASSRITGANTGELFF. In DNA, the CDR3 is TGTGCCAGCAGCCGTATAACAGGGGCGAACACCGGGGAGCTGTTTTTT.